This entry concerns a single T cell receptor (beta chain). Other DNA sequences in this sample translate to the same CDR3. Per the original methods: Nucleated cell number was recorded as an estimate derived from reference gene primer amplification. Data came from immunoSEQ multiplex PCR; TCRdb stores just in-frame clones and leaves some out. The V and J calls and the clone size are those of that table, but D and trimming were determined from the DNA. The table has approximately 60,000 clones, approximately 93% seen once. This CDR3 is built from 14 residues. Germline lookup yields CDR1 MNHEY and CDR2 SVGAGI. After removal of 4 bases from V and 7 bases from J, the junction contained 8 bases not matched to a gene. These data are taken from a study of blood T cell repertoires in COVID-19. The overall study: Spain, Italy and the United States supplied samples that represented acute and convalescent COVID-19. The analysed material was cDNA or gDNA that came from T cells, B-cell-depleted T cells, or PBMCs.

The V call is TRBV6-5, the J call TRBJ2-7; 9 nucleotides match TRBD1. Sequencing was done on a sample of peripheral blood. The clonotype was recovered from a man between 65 and 85 years old with active COVID-19. The CDR3 DNA is TGTGCCAGCAGTTTCGGGACAGGGTCGAGGGAGCAGTACTTC. It is translated as CASSFGTGSREQYF.